Below are 17 T cell receptor beta chains sequenced from a single sample in a study of identical twins. MiXCR was run by TCRdb on the 5' RACE reads, yielding one entry per CDR3 protein. The data hold about 280,000 distinct CDR3 sequences, with under 9% observed a single time. The same specimen was also included in a second study, on yellow fever vaccine responses in identical twins.

The source material was memory (CD45RO+) T cells sorted from blood. These receptor sequences come from a woman in her late teens or twenties in good health.

This clonotype has more than one count but fewer than ten. The J gene is TRBJ2-3, the V gene TRBV6-1; 14 bases agree with TRBD2. CDR3 length equals 18 residues. J gave up 6 bases and V 2 bases, and 10 bases lay outside the gene matches. In germline, CDR1 is MNHNS, CDR2 SASEGT. CDR3 coding DNA: TGTGCCAGCAGTGAATCCCAGACTAGCGGGGGGGGAAAGGATACGCAGTATTTT. Amino acid sequence: CASSESQTSGGGKDTQYF.

This clonotype was seen more than once but under ten times. The CDR3 DNA reads as TGCGCCAGCAGCTTGGCGGGACAGGGGCCTAGGGAGGAGCAGTTCTTC. Its protein product is CASSLAGQGPREEQFF. This chain connects TRBV5-1 to TRBJ2-1; 10 bases are shared with TRBD1. The CDR3 spans 16 residues. The V and J ends lost 0 bases and 10 bases, in that order; junction bases with no gene match: 10. Germline-derived CDR1 and CDR2 are SGHRS and YFSETQ.

This clonotype was detected a few times. This chain uses TRBV7-2 with TRBJ2-7; 9 bases line up with TRBD1. CDR3 length: 14 amino acids. Germline V CDR1 and CDR2: SGHTA, FQGNSA. Trimming took 4 bases from V and 0 from J; bases not matched to a gene: 1. DNA of the CDR3: TGTGCCAGCAGCTCGACAGGGGGCTCCTACGAGCAGTACTTC. It yields the protein CASSSTGGSYEQYF.

This rearrangement joins TRBV7-2 to TRBJ2-7; D might be TRBD1 (5 bases). The CDR3 runs to 12 residues. Germline V gene data show CDR1 as SGHTA and CDR2 as FQGNSA. With 5 bases removed from V and 6 bases from J, the gap between germline ends came to 11 bases. CDR3 nucleotide sequence: TGTGCCAGCAGCCAAGCTAGGGGCGAGCAGTACTTC. Translation: CASSQARGEQYF.

This clonotype was detected many times. J is TRBJ1-6 and V is TRBV20-1; D remains ambiguous. V shed 3 bases and J shed 7 bases, with 10 bases lying between them. This CDR3 contains 13 residues. In germline, CDR1 is DFQATT, CDR2 SNEGSKA (reference sequence). CDR3 DNA sequence: TGCAGTGCTAGTAGGACGGGGAATTCACCCCTCCACTTT. The encoded protein is CSASRTGNSPLHF.

Concerning this clonotype: A much larger clone differs from this one at a single base, so this may be a read error. The V and J genes are TRBV7-6 and TRBJ1-3, with D perhaps TRBD1 (5 bases). There are 17 residues in the CDR3. Germline V gene sequence: CDR1 SGHVS, CDR2 FNYEAQ. DNA for the CDR3: TGTGTCAGCAGTTCCCAAGGGGCGGGCTACTCTGGAAACACCATATATTTT. Residues: CVSSSQGAGYSGNTIYF.

This clonotype came up many times. The chain uses TRBV29-1 and TRBJ2-3; a weak D match, TRBD2 (5 bases). This CDR3 contains 13 residues. Per the germline V gene, CDR1 is SQVTM and CDR2 is ANQGSEA. The V end lost 4 bases, the J end lost 5 bases, and 13 bases lay between the germline ends. The CDR3 bases are TGCAGCGTTGGTGGTGGGAGAGGAGATACGCAGTATTTT. Protein product: CSVGGGRGDTQYF.

This clonotype was seen ten or more times. V gene TRBV29-1 combines with J gene TRBJ2-1, with 12 bases identical to TRBD2. CDR1 and CDR2 (germline): SQVTM, ANQGSEA. Trimming cost V 4 bases and J 4 bases; bases outside gene matches: 8. CDR3 size: 16 residues. As DNA, the CDR3 is TGCAGCGTTGTAGCGACTAGCGGGAGAACTTACAATGAGCAGTTCTTC. Protein sequence: CSVVATSGRTYNEQFF.

The CDR3 region is CSASHPAGENTEAFF. CDR3 nucleotides: TGCAGTGCTAGTCATCCGGCAGGGGAAAACACTGAAGCTTTCTTT. This rearrangement joins TRBV20-1 to TRBJ1-1; D is possibly TRBD1 (6 bases). CDR1 DFQATT and CDR2 SNEGSKA come from the germline V gene (reference sequence). CDR3 length: 15 residues. V was cut by 3 bases and J by 2 bases, with 16 bases left in between.

This clonotype was counted only a few times. The chain is built from TRBV21-1 and TRBJ1-6. TRBV21-1 is given as a pseudogene. This CDR3 spans 19 amino acids. The CDR3 reads CASSKEKRELGLRDSPLHF. The CDR3 nucleotides read TGTGCCAGCAGCAAAGAGAAAAGGGAATTGGGTCTGAGGGATTCACCCCTCCACTTT.

This clonotype was seen a few times. This chain links TRBV11-3 with TRBJ2-2; 9 positions agree with TRBD2. This CDR3 spans 15 amino acids. In germline, CDR1 is SGHNT, CDR2 YENEEA. V dropped 5 bases and J dropped 1; count of bases not matched to a gene: 2. CDR3 DNA sequence: TGTGCCAGCAGCGTTAGCGGGGGGAACACCGGGGAGCTGTTTTTT. It encodes CASSVSGGNTGELFF.

To note about this clonotype: This may be a read error: a much more frequent sequence differs by one nucleotide. The rearrangement links TRBV12-3 or TRBV12-4 to TRBJ1-1; no definite D call. CDR3 length equals 13 residues. The CDR3 region is CASSLNKNTVAFF. DNA of the CDR3: TGTGCCAGCAGTTTGAATAAGAACACTGTAGCTTTCTTT.

This clonotype has a handful of counts. The V and J genes are TRBV3-1 and TRBJ2-3; D gene ambiguous. CDR1 LGHDT and CDR2 YNNKEL come from the germline V gene (reference sequence). CDR3 length: 14 residues. With 1 base removed from V and 2 bases from J, the gap between germline ends came to 7 bases. The CDR3 protein is CASSQVTFTDTQYF. The CDR3 nucleotides are TGTGCCAGCAGCCAAGTGACCTTCACAGATACGCAGTATTTT.

This clonotype was seen a few times. V is TRBV6-1 and J is TRBJ2-3; no clear D. This CDR3 contains 15 residues. The germline V and J ends were trimmed by 6 bases and 2 bases, with 15 bases remaining between them. Germline CDR1 and CDR2: MNHNS and SASEGT. Written as DNA, the CDR3 is TGTGCCAGCAGCCCCGTTTGGTCGTCCACAGATACGCAGTATTTT. This codes for CASSPVWSSTDTQYF.

This clonotype showed up many times. The rearrangement uses TRBV12-3 or TRBV12-4 and TRBJ2-5, with TRBD1 as a possible D gene (6 bases). This CDR3 spans 14 amino acids. Trimming removed 5 bases at V and 4 bases at J, with 14 bases between. CDR3 protein: CASSLTGGLETQYF. In nucleotides, the CDR3 is TGTGCCAGCAGTCTGACAGGAGGATTAGAGACCCAGTACTTC.

The J gene is TRBJ2-6, the V gene TRBV12-3 or TRBV12-4; D is possibly TRBD2 (6 bases). Trimming removed 8 bases at V and 1 base at J, with 24 bases between. This CDR3 is 19 amino acids long. CDR3 nucleotides: TGTGCCAGCGGACATTGGGGGGACCACCTCGGATCTGGGGCCAACGTCCTGACTTTC. It translates to CASGHWGDHLGSGANVLTF.

This rearrangement joins TRBV7-9 to TRBJ2-3; D gene unclear. The CDR3 loop spans 14 amino acids. The V and J ends lost 1 base and 2 bases respectively, with 7 bases between them. Germline CDR1 SEHNR, CDR2 FQNEAQ (reference sequence). CDR3 in DNA: TGTGCCAGCAGCTTAGTCCAGAACACAGATACGCAGTATTTT. Amino acids: CASSLVQNTDTQYF.